The T cell receptor beta chain under discussion was sequenced for a study of CXCR3-negative and CXCR3-positive naive CD8 T cells. The libraries of TRB cDNA were prepared using 5' RACE with UMI labels. Each CDR3 protein gets one entry in TCRdb, which reprocessed the 5' RACE reads and gives no DNA. This sample's table reports about 130,000 distinct CDR3 sequences. CD45RO-CCR7+CD27+CD95- expression identified naive CD8+ T cells. CDR3 length equals 14 residues. CDR1 and CDR2 (germline): SGHDN, FVKESK. The sample was naive CXCR3- CD8+ T cells from blood. Sample subset: CD45RO-CCR7+CD27+CD95- naive CD8+ T cells lacking CXCR3 (TNR3-). The chain links TRBV14 to TRBJ2-7; TCRdb gives TRBD1 as the D gene, but with no DNA this cannot be confirmed. The sequence was obtained from a human donor in good health. Some clones in this sample may be carry-over from other donors' samples. CDR3 in amino acids: CASSQGGPLYEQYF.